Each of the 12 T cell receptor beta chains below was sequenced from the same sample in a study of T-cell memory formation after mild COVID-19. MiXCR was run by TCRdb on the 5' RACE reads, yielding one entry per CDR3 protein. Of around 340,000 distinct CDR3 sequences in the sample, under 15% are singletons; the top ten hold 20% to 25%. Sequences were obtained from PBMCs or a T cell subset sorted from them (not recorded which). All receptors derive from a young man who had mild COVID-19 (a few samples of this study predate the infection). Cell type and time point are not known.

Here the CDR3 reads CASSGAGGPDTQYF. The CDR3 DNA is TGTGCCAGCAGCGGGGCGGGGGGGCCGGATACGCAGTATTTT. The rearrangement links TRBV7-2 to TRBJ2-3; TRBD2 agrees at 9 bases. The V gene's germline CDR1 is SGHTA and CDR2 FQGNSA. The CDR3 is 14 amino acids. V trimming: 5 bases; J trimming: 6 bases; junction bases outside the gene matches: 6.

The chain employs TRBV19 and TRBJ2-7; 9 bases are a match to TRBD1. Germline trimming cut 7 bases from V and 4 bases from J; bases unmatched to any gene: 8. The CDR3 length is 14 residues. Germline CDR1 reads LNHDA; CDR2 reads SQIVND (reference sequence). The CDR3 reads CASTNTGGKYEQYF. CDR3 DNA sequence: TGTGCCAGTACTAATACAGGGGGCAAGTACGAGCAGTACTTC. Looking up the rest from reference TRBV19 and TRBJ2-7 gives the full variable domain: DGGITQSPKYLFRKEGQNVTLSCEQNLNHDAMYWYRQDPGQGLRLIYYSQIVNDFQKGDIAEGYSVSREKKESFPLTVTSAQKNPTAFYLCASTNTGGKYEQYFGPGTRLTVT.

The chain's CDR3 is CASSCKNTENLYEQYV. The CDR3 DNA reads TGTGCCAGCAGCTGCAAGAATACAGAGAATCTATACGAGCAGTACGTC. This sequence joins TRBV3-1 and TRBJ2-7; D not resolved. CDR3 length: 16 residues. The V gene's germline CDR1 is LGHDT and CDR2 YNNKEL (reference sequence). With 5 bases removed from V and 4 bases from J, the gap between germline ends came to 21 bases.

Only one count was recorded for this clonotype. The chain is built from TRBV19 and TRBJ2-5; 8 bases match TRBD1. J lost 2 bases, V lost 7 bases, and 6 bases had no gene match. This CDR3 comprises 14 residues. Germline CDR1 LNHDA, CDR2 SQIVND (reference sequence). CDR3 amino acids: CASKGWTGQETQYF. CDR3 DNA: TGTGCCAGTAAGGGTTGGACAGGGCAAGAGACCCAGTACTTC.

The rearrangement joins TRBV7-2 to TRBJ2-7, with 12 positions matching TRBD2. V shed 2 bases, J shed 6 bases, and the junction held 5 bases outside the gene matches. Germline V lookup: CDR1 SGHTA, CDR2 FQGNSA. CDR3 length: 15 amino acids. The CDR3 sequence is CASSLPSGGVGEQYF. The CDR3 DNA sequence: TGTGCCAGCAGCTTACCTAGCGGGGGGGTAGGCGAGCAGTACTTC.

This clonotype has only a few counts. The V call is TRBV28, the J call TRBJ2-3; D gene uncertain. V was pared by 6 bases and J by 2 bases, with 15 bases between. From germline, CDR1 is MDHEN and CDR2 SYDVKM. CDR3 size: 15 residues. DNA of the CDR3: TGTGCCAGCAGCCCCCCGGGCCCGAACACAGATACGCAGTATTTT. Translated, it gives CASSPPGPNTDTQYF.

The chain employs TRBV29-1 and TRBJ1-2; possible D gene TRBD1, 5 bases. The CDR3 covers 11 residues. Trimming cost V 6 bases and J 8 bases, with 13 bases left between them. Germline CDR1 reads SQVTM; CDR2 reads ANQGSEA. The CDR3 loop reads CSVVRGGGYTF. CDR3 nucleotide sequence: TGCAGCGTGGTTAGGGGAGGAGGCTACACCTTC.

This clonotype was seen ten or more times. CDR3 nucleotide sequence: TGTGCCAGCAGCCCAAAAGAGACCCAGTACTTC. Protein sequence: CASSPKETQYF. This chain connects TRBV7-6 to TRBJ2-5, with unresolved D. The CDR3 is 11 residues long. Germline V CDR1 and CDR2: SGHVS, FNYEAQ. V lost 5 bases to trimming and J lost 3 bases, with 4 bases between them.

This clonotype was found a few times. The chain has TRBV25-1 and TRBJ2-1; D is ambiguous. The ends were cut back, 0 bases at V and 7 bases at J, with 4 bases in the middle. Germline CDR1 reads MGHDK; CDR2 reads SYGVNS. The CDR3 spans 12 residues. CDR3 DNA: TGTGCCAGCAGTGAATACGTAAATGAGCAGTTCTTC. It codes for CASSEYVNEQFF.

A few counts support this clonotype. The chain recombines TRBV5-6 with TRBJ1-1; 9 nucleotides match TRBD1. The germline gives CDR1 SGHDT, CDR2 YYEEEE. V was clipped by 3 bases and J by 6 bases; unmatched bases: 9. This CDR3 comprises 15 residues. This CDR3 reads CASSSTTGGVAEAFF. CDR3 coding DNA: TGTGCCAGCAGCTCTACGACAGGGGGGGTGGCTGAAGCTTTCTTT.

V and J are TRBV6-2 or TRBV6-3 and TRBJ1-5; D remains ambiguous. The CDR3 spans 17 residues. V was trimmed by 2 bases and J by 7 bases, leaving 21 bases between them. Germline V gene sequence: CDR1 MNHEY, CDR2 SVGEGT. The CDR3: CASSYDPIGLIDQPQHF. The CDR3, as DNA: TGTGCCAGCAGTTACGATCCGATAGGCTTAATCGACCAGCCCCAGCATTTT.

This clonotype was seen only a few times. The J gene is TRBJ2-3, the V gene TRBV14, with D possibly being TRBD1 or TRBD2 (5 bases each). Trimming cost V 4 bases and J 1 base, with 12 bases left between them. Germline V gives CDR1 SGHDN, CDR2 FVKESK. The CDR3 is 15 residues long. The CDR3 DNA follows: TGTGCCAGCAGCCCATGGACGGGACGCACAGATACGCAGTATTTT. Its translation is CASSPWTGRTDTQYF.